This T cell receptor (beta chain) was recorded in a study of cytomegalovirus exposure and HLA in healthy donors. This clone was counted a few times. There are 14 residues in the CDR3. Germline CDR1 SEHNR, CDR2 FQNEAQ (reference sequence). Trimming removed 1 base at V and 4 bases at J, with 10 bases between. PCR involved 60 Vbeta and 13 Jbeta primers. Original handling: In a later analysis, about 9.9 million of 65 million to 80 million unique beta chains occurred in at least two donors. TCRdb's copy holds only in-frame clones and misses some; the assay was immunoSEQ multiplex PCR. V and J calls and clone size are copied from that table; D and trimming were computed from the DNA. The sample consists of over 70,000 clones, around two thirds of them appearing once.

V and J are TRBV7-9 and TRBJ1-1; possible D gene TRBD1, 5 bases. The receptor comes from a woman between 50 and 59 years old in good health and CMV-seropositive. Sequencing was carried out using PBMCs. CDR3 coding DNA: TGTGCCAGCAGCTTAGGGGGGGAGGGCACTGAAGCTTTCTTT. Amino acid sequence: CASSLGGEGTEAFF.